These 3 T cell receptor beta chains originate from one sample sequenced in a study of human T cells and chemical hapten exposure. Using its own MiXCR run on the RACE reads, TCRdb lists one record per CDR3 protein. The data show about 260,000 distinct CDR3 sequences, around 9.3% seen once. Time point reported: pre-sensitization, week 0. Stated treatment: therapeutic diphenylcyclopropenone sensitization with weekly scalp DPC. The sequenced sample was whole blood, obtained in connection with sensitization to the hapten diphenylcyclopropenone (DPC). These receptors were obtained from a woman aged 40 to 50 with alopecia areata. Some clones in this sample may be carry-over from other donors' samples.

This clonotype was counted a few times. V and J are TRBV4-1 and TRBJ2-7, with TRBD2 identical over 12 bases. The V gene end was trimmed by 3 bases and the J gene end by 0 bases; junction bases not matched to a gene: 0. The CDR3 extends over 15 amino acids. From germline, CDR1 is MGHRA and CDR2 YSYEKL. The CDR3 here is CASSQGLAGSYEQYF. The DNA of the CDR3 is TGCGCCAGCAGCCAGGGACTAGCGGGCTCCTACGAGCAGTACTTC.

The chain employs TRBV11-2 and TRBJ1-3; D unclear. The V gene's germline CDR1 is SGHAT and CDR2 FQNNGV. The CDR3 totals 16 residues. V was shortened by 1 base and J by 0 bases, with 10 bases between the two germline ends. This CDR3 reads CASSLVGEISGNTIYF. The CDR3, as DNA: TGTGCCAGCAGCTTAGTGGGTGAAATCTCTGGAAACACCATATATTTT.

There are many counts of this clonotype. The V gene is TRBV16, the J gene TRBJ2-7, with D perhaps matching TRBD1 or TRBD2 (5 bases each). The CDR3 has 14 amino acids. CDR1 and CDR2 from the germline V gene are KGHSY and FQNENV. V was trimmed by 4 bases and J by 2 bases, leaving 12 bases between them. The CDR3 loop is CASSLLKGPYEQYF. DNA of the CDR3: TGTGCCAGCAGCCTTCTAAAGGGACCCTACGAGCAGTACTTC.